This T cell receptor beta chain was documented in a study of cytomegalovirus exposure and HLA in healthy donors. Findings and caveats of the study: It was only CMV serostatus that was available as immune exposure information. Another analysis was done later, and it associated 16,951 TCR beta sequences with HLA alleles at 0.05 false discovery rate.

On this clone: Its antigen is not identified.

Trimming shortened V by 4 bases and J by 2 bases, and 17 bases separated the two germline ends. The V gene's germline CDR1 is SGHRS and CDR2 YFSETQ. The CDR3 sequence is 16 residues long. PCR used 60 Vbeta primers and 13 Jbeta primers. Only in-frame clones appear in the TCRdb table, and some are missing; sequencing was by immunoSEQ multiplex PCR. The table has 110,000 to 150,000 clones, around 84% seen once; the top ten hold 2% to 3%. J is TRBJ2-3 and V is TRBV5-1, with D perhaps TRBD2 (7 bases). This receptor was identified in a boy aged 2 to 9 in good health and CMV-seronegative. Sequenced: PBMCs. CDR3 sequence: CASSPEGGIDTDTQYF. DNA for the CDR3: TGCGCCAGCAGCCCGGAGGGGGGGATCGACACAGATACGCAGTATTTT.